The 20 T cell receptor beta chains below all came from one sample that was sequenced in a study of control samples from healthy donors and cancer patients. Produced via immunoSEQ multiplex PCR; TCRdb's table is partial and in-frame only. The repertoire holds about 60,000 clones, approximately 94% seen once, with 1.1% in the top ten. Sequences were obtained from blood. These receptors came from a woman under 30 in good health.

The rearrangement links TRBV6-2 or TRBV6-3 to TRBJ1-6; D may be TRBD1 (5 bases). This CDR3 contains 15 residues. The V end lost 0 bases, the J end lost 9 bases, and 12 bases lay between the germline ends. Germline-derived CDR1 and CDR2 are MNHEY and SVGEGT. CDR3 sequence: CASSYSADRLSPLHF. CDR3 DNA sequence: TGTGCCAGCAGTTACTCGGCAGACAGACTTTCACCCCTCCACTTT.

The chain uses TRBV19 and TRBJ1-3; 7 bases fit TRBD1. The CDR3 covers 16 residues. From germline, CDR1 is LNHDA and CDR2 SQIVND (reference sequence). Trimming cost V 2 bases and J 1 base; bases outside gene matches: 5. This chain's CDR3 is CASSIQGTASGNTIYF. The CDR3 DNA reads as TGTGCCAGTAGTATACAAGGGACAGCTTCTGGAAACACCATATATTTT.

The V call is TRBV7-2, the J call TRBJ2-5; D might be TRBD1 (5 bases). CDR3 length: 16 amino acids. Germline lookup yields CDR1 SGHTA and CDR2 FQGNSA. The V and J ends lost 5 bases and 3 bases respectively, with 19 bases between them. The CDR3 sequence is CASSPSRNAGKETQYF. The CDR3 bases are TGTGCCAGCAGCCCATCCCGTAACGCAGGGAAAGAGACCCAGTACTTC.

The chain links TRBV4-1 to TRBJ2-2, with 7 bases aligning to TRBD2. The CDR3 is made up of 14 amino acids. V lost 4 bases and J lost 3; bases outside the gene matches: 2. Germline V gene sequence: CDR1 MGHRA, CDR2 YSYEKL. The CDR3 spells CASSPRGDTGELFF. In DNA form, the CDR3 reads TGCGCCAGCAGCCCACGGGGGGACACCGGGGAGCTGTTTTTT.

J is TRBJ1-1 and V is TRBV19; D is possibly TRBD1 (5 bases). The CDR3 length is 14 residues. Germline values: CDR1 LNHDA, CDR2 SQIVND (reference sequence). V gave up 3 bases and J gave up 8 bases, with 16 bases separating them. The CDR3 nucleotides are TGTGCCAGTAGTATTAACCCCGCACAGGTCGAAGCTTTCTTT. Translating gives CASSINPAQVEAFF.

Comment on this clone: The same CDR3 arises from other DNA sequences in this sample as well. The chain carries TRBV24-1 and TRBJ2-2; D remains ambiguous. Trimming took off 1 base at V and 7 bases at J, with 9 bases between the two ends. The germline gives CDR1 KGHDR, CDR2 SFDVKD. The CDR3 is 14 amino acids. The CDR3 region has the DNA TGTGCCACCAGTGATTTTAAGGGTCGCGGGGAGCTGTTTTTT. Protein product: CATSDFKGRGELFF.

This chain uses TRBV18 with TRBJ1-1; D unclear. Germline V CDR1 and CDR2: KGHSH, LQKENI. Between the trimmed V and J ends, which lost 3 bases and 3 bases, there was a span of 8 bases. The CDR3 has 13 amino acids. As DNA, the CDR3 is TGTGCCAGCTCACCGGATCCTCACACTGAAGCTTTCTTT. Residues: CASSPDPHTEAFF.

V usage is TRBV6-2 or TRBV6-3 and J usage is TRBJ1-2; D uncertain. The CDR3 is made up of 13 amino acids. The V end lost 2 bases, the J end lost 4 bases, and 8 bases lay between the germline ends. The germline V gene encodes CDR1 MNHEY and CDR2 SVGEGT. CDR3 residues: CASSYQSGYGYTF. CDR3 sequence (DNA): TGTGCCAGCAGTTACCAGAGCGGCTATGGCTACACCTTC.

This rearrangement joins TRBV6-5 to TRBJ1-1; D is perhaps TRBD1 (5 bases). The germline V and J ends were trimmed by 2 bases and 1 base, with 5 bases remaining between them. The length of the CDR3 is 13 residues. Germline CDR1 and CDR2: MNHEY and SVGAGI. The CDR3 is CASSYGQNTEAFF. DNA of the CDR3: TGTGCCAGCAGTTACGGACAGAACACTGAAGCTTTCTTT.

The genes are TRBV5-1 and TRBJ1-1; TRBD1 agrees at 12 bases. The CDR3 consists of 18 residues. J was trimmed by 1 base and V by 1 base; bases with no gene match: 8. Germline CDR1 SGHRS, CDR2 YFSETQ. This chain's CDR3 is CASSLFLRDRGRNTEAFF. The DNA for the CDR3 is TGCGCCAGCAGCTTGTTCCTCCGGGACAGGGGGCGGAACACTGAAGCTTTCTTT.

This chain connects TRBV6-4 to TRBJ2-3; a possible D gene is TRBD2 (6 bases). This CDR3 is built from 15 residues. The germline gives CDR1 MRHNA, CDR2 SNTAGT. V shed 5 bases and J shed 3 bases, with 15 bases lying between them. CDR3 DNA: TGTGCCAGCAGTCCTTCCGCCGGGGGAACAGATACGCAGTATTTT. Translated: CASSPSAGGTDTQYF.

The V and J genes are TRBV6-5 and TRBJ2-1; either TRBD1 or TRBD2 may supply D (7 bases each). Germline lookup yields CDR1 MNHEY and CDR2 SVGAGI. The CDR3 contains 14 residues. Trimming removed 6 bases at V and 1 base at J, with 10 bases between. The CDR3 DNA follows: TGTGCCAGCAGCCAGGGGGGGTCCTACAATGAGCAGTTCTTC. Protein sequence: CASSQGGSYNEQFF.

This clone was found once. The V and J genes are TRBV7-8 and TRBJ1-2, with D unclear. There are 12 residues in the CDR3. The V gene lost 1 base and the J gene lost 8 bases, with 8 bases spanning the gap. Germline lookup yields CDR1 SGHVS and CDR2 FQNEAQ. The CDR3 DNA reads TGTGCCAGCAGCTTAGGTCCATCGGGCTACACCTTC. Protein: CASSLGPSGYTF.

The chain combines TRBV7-2 with TRBJ2-3; TRBD2 might be the D (5 bases). The germline V gene has CDR1 SGHTA and CDR2 FQGNSA. V shed 5 bases and J shed 4 bases, with 10 bases lying between them. The CDR3 totals 13 residues. This CDR3 reads CASSPGKPDTQYF. DNA for the CDR3: TGTGCCAGCAGCCCGGGGAAGCCAGATACGCAGTATTTT.

V is TRBV2 and J is TRBJ1-1, with D perhaps TRBD1 (6 bases). Trimming shortened V by 5 bases and J by 3 bases, and 16 bases separated the two germline ends. Germline lookup yields CDR1 SNHLY and CDR2 FYNNEI. The CDR3 has 15 amino acids. In DNA, the CDR3 is TGTGCCAGCAGTTTGGCTGGACAGCCGTACACTGAAGCTTTCTTT. Protein: CASSLAGQPYTEAFF.

This chain connects TRBV11-2 to TRBJ2-3, with TRBD1 identical over 9 bases. CDR1 is SGHAT, CDR2 FQNNGV, per germline. The CDR3 runs 16 residues. Trimming cost V 2 bases and J 3 bases; bases outside gene matches: 6. CDR3 sequence (DNA): TGTGCCAGCAGCTTACCCAGGACAGGGGTAACAGATACGCAGTATTTT. Translation gives CASSLPRTGVTDTQYF.

The chain recombines TRBV12-5 with TRBJ1-2; a possible D gene is TRBD1 (6 bases). This CDR3 is built from 14 residues. Germline CDR1 LGHNT, CDR2 FRNRAP. The V gene lost 6 bases and the J gene lost 4 bases, with 15 bases spanning the gap. CDR3 residues: CASGDGGGFYGYTF. The CDR3 region has the DNA TGTGCTAGTGGCGATGGGGGGGGCTTCTATGGCTACACCTTC.

This chain links TRBV2 with TRBJ1-6; D is perhaps TRBD1 (6 bases). The germline CDR1 and CDR2 sequences are SNHLY and FYNNEI. The CDR3 is 15 residues long. Trimming cost V 2 bases and J 1 base, with 6 bases left between them. CDR3 coding DNA: TGTGCCAGCAGTGAACAGGGGTCCTATAATTCACCCCTCCACTTT. This gives the protein CASSEQGSYNSPLHF.

CDR3 in DNA: TGTGCCAGCAGCTTAGTAACCCAAGGCTCACCCCTCCACTTT. Amino acids: CASSLVTQGSPLHF. V usage is TRBV7-8 and J usage is TRBJ1-6; D is undetermined. The CDR3 spans 14 residues. Germline CDR1 is SGHVS and CDR2 is FQNEAQ. V was shortened by 1 base and J by 10 bases, with 11 bases between the two germline ends.

The chain is built from TRBV7-9 and TRBJ1-2; TRBD1 matches at 7 bases. Unmatched junction bases numbered 2, after V lost 2 bases and J lost 2 bases. Germline values: CDR1 SEHNR, CDR2 FQNEAQ (reference sequence). The CDR3 loop spans 14 amino acids. The CDR3 protein is CASSLTGVNYGYTF. The CDR3 DNA reads as TGTGCCAGCAGCTTAACAGGGGTGAACTATGGCTACACCTTC.